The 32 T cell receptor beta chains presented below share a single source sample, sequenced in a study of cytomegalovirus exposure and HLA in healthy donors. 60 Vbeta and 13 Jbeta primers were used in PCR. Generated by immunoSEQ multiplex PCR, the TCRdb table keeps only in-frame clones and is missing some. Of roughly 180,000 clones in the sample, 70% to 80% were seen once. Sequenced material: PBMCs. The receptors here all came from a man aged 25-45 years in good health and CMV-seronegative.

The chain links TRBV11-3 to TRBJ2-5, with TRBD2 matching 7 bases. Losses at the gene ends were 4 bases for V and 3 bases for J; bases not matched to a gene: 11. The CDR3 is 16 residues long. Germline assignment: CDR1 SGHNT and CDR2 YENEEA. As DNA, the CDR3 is TGTGCCAGCAGCTCCTCCGCTGGACGGGGGGAAGAGACCCAGTACTTC. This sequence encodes CASSSSAGRGEETQYF.

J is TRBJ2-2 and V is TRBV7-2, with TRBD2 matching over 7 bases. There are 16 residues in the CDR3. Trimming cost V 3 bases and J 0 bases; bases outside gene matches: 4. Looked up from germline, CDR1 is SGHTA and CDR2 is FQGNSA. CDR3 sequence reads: CASSFSTSANTGELFF. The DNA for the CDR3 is TGTGCCAGCAGCTTCAGTACTAGCGCGAACACCGGGGAGCTGTTTTTT.

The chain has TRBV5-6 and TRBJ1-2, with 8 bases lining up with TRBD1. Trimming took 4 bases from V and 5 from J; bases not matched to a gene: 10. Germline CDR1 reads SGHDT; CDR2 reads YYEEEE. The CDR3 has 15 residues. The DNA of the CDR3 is TGTGCCAGCAGCCCCTTTGACAGGGGAATTTATGGCTACACCTTC. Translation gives CASSPFDRGIYGYTF.

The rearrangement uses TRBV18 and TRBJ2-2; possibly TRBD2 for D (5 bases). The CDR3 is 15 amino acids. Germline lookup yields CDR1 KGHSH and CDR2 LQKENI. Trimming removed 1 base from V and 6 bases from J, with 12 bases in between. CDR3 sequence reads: CASSPLSPGAGELFF. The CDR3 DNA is TGTGCCAGCTCACCACTTAGCCCCGGGGCCGGGGAGCTGTTTTTT.

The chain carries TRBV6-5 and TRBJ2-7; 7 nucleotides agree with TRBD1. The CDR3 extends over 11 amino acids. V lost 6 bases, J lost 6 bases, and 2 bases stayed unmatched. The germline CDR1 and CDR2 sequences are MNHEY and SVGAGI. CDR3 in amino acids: CASRHRGEQYF. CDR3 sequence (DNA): TGTGCCAGCAGGCACAGGGGCGAGCAGTACTTC.

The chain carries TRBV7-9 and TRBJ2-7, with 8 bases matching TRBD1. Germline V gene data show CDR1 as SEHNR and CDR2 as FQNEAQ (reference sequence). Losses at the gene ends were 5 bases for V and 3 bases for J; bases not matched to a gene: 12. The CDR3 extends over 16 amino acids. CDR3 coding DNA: TGTGCCAGCAGCCATTCCGGCAGGGGGCTCTTCTACGAGCAGTACTTC. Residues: CASSHSGRGLFYEQYF. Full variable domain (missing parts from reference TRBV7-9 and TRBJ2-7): DTGVSQNPRHKITKRGQNVTFRCDPISEHNRLYWYRQTLGQGPEFLTYFQNEAQLEKSRLLSDRFSAERPKGSFSTLEIQRTEQGDSAMYLCASSHSGRGLFYEQYFGPGTRLTVT.

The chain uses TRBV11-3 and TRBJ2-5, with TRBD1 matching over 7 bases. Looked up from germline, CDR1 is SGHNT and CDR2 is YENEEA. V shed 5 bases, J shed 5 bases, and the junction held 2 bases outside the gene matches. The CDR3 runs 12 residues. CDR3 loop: CASSQQGETQYF. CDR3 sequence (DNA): TGTGCCAGCAGCCAACAGGGGGAGACCCAGTACTTC. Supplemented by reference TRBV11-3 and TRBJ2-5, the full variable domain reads EAGVVQSPRYKIIEKKQPVAFWCNPISGHNTLYWYLQNLGQGPELLIRYENEEAVDDSQLPKDRFSAERLKGVDSTLKIQPAELGDSAVYLCASSQQGETQYFGPGTRLLVL.

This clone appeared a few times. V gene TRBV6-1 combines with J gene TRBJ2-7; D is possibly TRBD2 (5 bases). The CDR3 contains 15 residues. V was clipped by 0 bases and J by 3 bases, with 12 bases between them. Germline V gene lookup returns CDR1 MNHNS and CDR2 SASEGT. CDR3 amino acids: CASSEALQEVYEQYF. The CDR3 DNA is TGTGCCAGCAGTGAAGCGCTTCAGGAGGTCTACGAGCAGTACTTC.

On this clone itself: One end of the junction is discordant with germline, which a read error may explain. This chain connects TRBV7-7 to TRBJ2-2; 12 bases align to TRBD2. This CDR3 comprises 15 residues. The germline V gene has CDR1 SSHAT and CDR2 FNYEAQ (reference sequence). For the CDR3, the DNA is TGTGCTAGCAGGTCTAGCGGGGGGGCCACCGGGGAGCTGTTTTTT. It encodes CASRSSGGATGELFF.

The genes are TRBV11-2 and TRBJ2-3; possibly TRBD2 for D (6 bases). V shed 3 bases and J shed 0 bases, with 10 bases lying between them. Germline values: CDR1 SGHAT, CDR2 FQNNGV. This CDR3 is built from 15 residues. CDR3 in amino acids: CASSFFGGSTDTQYF. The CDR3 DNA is TGTGCCAGCAGCTTCTTTGGGGGGAGCACAGATACGCAGTATTTT.

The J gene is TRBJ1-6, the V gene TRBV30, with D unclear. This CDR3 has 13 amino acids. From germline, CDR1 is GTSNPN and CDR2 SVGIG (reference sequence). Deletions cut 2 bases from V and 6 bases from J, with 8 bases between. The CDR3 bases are TGTGCCTGGAGTTATCAGATTAATTCACCCCTCCACTTT. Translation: CAWSYQINSPLHF.

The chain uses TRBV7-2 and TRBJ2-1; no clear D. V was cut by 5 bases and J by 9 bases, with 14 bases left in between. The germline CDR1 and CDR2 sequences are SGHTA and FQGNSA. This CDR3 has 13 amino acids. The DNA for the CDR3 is TGTGCCAGCAGCGTTGTCGGCCGAGGTGAGCAGTTCTTC. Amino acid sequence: CASSVVGRGEQFF.

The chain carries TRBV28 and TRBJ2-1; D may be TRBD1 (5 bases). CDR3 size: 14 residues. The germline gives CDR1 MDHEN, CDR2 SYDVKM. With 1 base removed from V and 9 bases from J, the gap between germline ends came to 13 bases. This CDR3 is CASSLSPRGGEQFF. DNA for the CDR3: TGTGCCAGCAGTTTATCCCCTAGGGGTGGTGAGCAGTTCTTC.

CDR3 region: CASSMSLSRYNEQFF. The CDR3 DNA sequence: TGTGCCAGTAGTATGAGCCTGTCCCGCTACAATGAGCAGTTCTTC. The rearrangement joins TRBV19 to TRBJ2-1; no reliable D call. Trimming took off 3 bases at V and 3 bases at J, with 12 bases between the two ends. Per the germline V gene, CDR1 is LNHDA and CDR2 is SQIVND (reference sequence). This CDR3 is built from 15 residues. The full variable domain, in which reference TRBV19 and TRBJ2-1 provide the parts outside the CDR3, is DGGITQSPKYLFRKEGQNVTLSCEQNLNHDAMYWYRQDPGQGLRLIYYSQIVNDFQKGDIAEGYSVSREKKESFPLTVTSAQKNPTAFYLCASSMSLSRYNEQFFGPGTRLTVL.

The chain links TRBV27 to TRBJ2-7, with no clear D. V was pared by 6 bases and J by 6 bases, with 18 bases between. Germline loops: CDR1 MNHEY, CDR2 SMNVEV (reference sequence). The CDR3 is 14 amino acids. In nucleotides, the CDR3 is TGTGCCAGCAGCCCGGCGGTGCTCCTCGGCGAGCAGTACTTC. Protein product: CASSPAVLLGEQYF.

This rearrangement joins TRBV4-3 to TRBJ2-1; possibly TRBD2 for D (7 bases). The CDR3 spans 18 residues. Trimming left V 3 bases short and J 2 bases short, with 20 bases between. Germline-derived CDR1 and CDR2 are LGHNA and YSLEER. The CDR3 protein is CASSQNPSGGAAYNEQFF. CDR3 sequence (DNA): TGCGCCAGCAGCCAGAACCCCAGTGGGGGGGCGGCCTACAATGAGCAGTTCTTC.

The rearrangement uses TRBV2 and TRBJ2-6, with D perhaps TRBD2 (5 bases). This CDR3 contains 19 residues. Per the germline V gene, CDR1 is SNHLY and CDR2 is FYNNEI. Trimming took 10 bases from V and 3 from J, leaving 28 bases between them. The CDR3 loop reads CATRSGYSLSGLGANVLTF. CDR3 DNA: TGTGCCACCAGAAGCGGATATAGCCTCTCTGGGCTTGGGGCCAACGTCCTGACTTTC. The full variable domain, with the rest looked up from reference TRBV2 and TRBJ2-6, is EPEVTQTPSHQVTQMGQEVILRCVPISNHLYFYWYRQILGQKVEFLVSFYNNEISEKSEIFDDQFSVERPDGSNFTLKIRSTKLEDSAMYFCATRSGYSLSGLGANVLTFGAGSRLTVL.

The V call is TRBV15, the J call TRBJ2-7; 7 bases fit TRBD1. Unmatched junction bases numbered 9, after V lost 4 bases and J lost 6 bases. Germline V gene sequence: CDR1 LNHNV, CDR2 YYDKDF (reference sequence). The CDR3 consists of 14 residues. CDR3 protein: CATSTDRRSSEQYF. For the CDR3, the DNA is TGTGCCACCAGCACGGACAGGAGGAGTAGCGAGCAGTACTTC.

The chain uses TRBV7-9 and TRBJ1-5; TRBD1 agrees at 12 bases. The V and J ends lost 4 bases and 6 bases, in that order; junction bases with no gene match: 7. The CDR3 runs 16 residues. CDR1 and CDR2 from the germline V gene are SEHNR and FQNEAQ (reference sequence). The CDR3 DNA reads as TGTGCCAGCAGCTGGGGGACAGGGGGCGCCGGTCAGCCCCAGCATTTT. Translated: CASSWGTGGAGQPQHF.

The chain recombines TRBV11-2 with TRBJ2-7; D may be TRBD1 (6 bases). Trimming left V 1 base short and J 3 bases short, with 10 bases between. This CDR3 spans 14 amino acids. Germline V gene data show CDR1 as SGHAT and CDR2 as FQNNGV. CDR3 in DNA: TGTGCCAGCAGCTTAGGACAGGCCCACTACGAGCAGTACTTC. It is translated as CASSLGQAHYEQYF. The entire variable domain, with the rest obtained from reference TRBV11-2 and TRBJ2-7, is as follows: EAGVAQSPRYKIIEKRQSVAFWCNPISGHATLYWYQQILGQGPKLLIQFQNNGVVDDSQLPKDRFSAERLKGVDSTLKIQPAKLEDSAVYLCASSLGQAHYEQYFGPGTRLTVT.

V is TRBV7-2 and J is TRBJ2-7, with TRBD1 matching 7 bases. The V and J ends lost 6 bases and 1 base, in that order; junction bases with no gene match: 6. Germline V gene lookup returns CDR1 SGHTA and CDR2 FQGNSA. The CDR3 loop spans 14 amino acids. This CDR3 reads CASRNRDSSYEQYF. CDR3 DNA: TGTGCCAGCAGGAACCGGGACAGTTCCTACGAGCAGTACTTC.

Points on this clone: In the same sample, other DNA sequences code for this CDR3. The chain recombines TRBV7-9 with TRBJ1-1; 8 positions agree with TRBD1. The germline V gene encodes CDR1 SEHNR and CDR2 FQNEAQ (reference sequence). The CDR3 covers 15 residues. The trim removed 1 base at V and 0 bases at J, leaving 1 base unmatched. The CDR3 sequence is CASSLGDRMNTEAFF. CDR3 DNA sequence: TGTGCCAGCAGCTTAGGGGACAGGATGAACACTGAAGCTTTCTTT. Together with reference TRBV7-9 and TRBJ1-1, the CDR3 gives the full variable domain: DTGVSQNPRHKITKRGQNVTFRCDPISEHNRLYWYRQTLGQGPEFLTYFQNEAQLEKSRLLSDRFSAERPKGSFSTLEIQRTEQGDSAMYLCASSLGDRMNTEAFFGQGTRLTVV.

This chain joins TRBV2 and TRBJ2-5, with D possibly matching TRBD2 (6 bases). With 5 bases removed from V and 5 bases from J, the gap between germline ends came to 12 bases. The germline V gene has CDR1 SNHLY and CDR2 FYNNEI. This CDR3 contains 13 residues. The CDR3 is CASSIGGDETQYF. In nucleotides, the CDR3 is TGTGCCAGCAGTATAGGCGGGGATGAGACCCAGTACTTC.

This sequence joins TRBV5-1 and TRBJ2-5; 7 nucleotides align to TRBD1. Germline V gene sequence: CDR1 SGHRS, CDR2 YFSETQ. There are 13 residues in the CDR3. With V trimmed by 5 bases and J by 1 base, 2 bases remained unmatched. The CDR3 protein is CASRDRVQETQYF. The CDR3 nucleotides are TGCGCCAGCAGAGACAGGGTCCAAGAGACCCAGTACTTC.

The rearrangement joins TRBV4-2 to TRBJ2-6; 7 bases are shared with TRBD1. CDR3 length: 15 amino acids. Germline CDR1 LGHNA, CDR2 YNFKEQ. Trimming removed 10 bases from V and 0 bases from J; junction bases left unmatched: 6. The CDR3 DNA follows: TGTGCCACCCGACAGGGTAGCTCTGGGGCCAACGTCCTGACTTTC. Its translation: CATRQGSSGANVLTF.

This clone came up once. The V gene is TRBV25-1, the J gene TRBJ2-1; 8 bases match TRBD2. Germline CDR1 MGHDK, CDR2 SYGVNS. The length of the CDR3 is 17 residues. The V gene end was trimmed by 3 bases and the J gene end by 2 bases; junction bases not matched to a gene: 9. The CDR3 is CASSDWREDLTYNEQFF. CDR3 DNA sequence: TGTGCCAGCAGTGACTGGCGGGAGGACCTAACCTACAATGAGCAGTTCTTC. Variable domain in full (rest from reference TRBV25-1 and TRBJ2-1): EADIYQTPRYLVIGTGKKITLECSQTMGHDKMYWYQQDPGMELHLIHYSYGVNSTEKGDLSSESTVSRIRTEHFPLTLESARPSHTSQYLCASSDWREDLTYNEQFFGPGTRLTVL.

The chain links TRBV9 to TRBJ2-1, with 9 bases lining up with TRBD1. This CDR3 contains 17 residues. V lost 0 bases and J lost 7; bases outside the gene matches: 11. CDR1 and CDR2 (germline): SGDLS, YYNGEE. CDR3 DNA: TGTGCCAGCAGCGTAGGGTCGGGACAGGGTAGTCTGAATGAGCAGTTCTTC. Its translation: CASSVGSGQGSLNEQFF.

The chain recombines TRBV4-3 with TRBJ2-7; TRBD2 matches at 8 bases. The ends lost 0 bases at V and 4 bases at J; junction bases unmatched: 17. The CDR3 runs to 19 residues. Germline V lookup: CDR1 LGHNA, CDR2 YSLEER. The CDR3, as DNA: TGCGCCAGCAGCCAAGATATAGGGCCAGGACTAGCAGGATTTTACGAGCAGTACTTC. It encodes CASSQDIGPGLAGFYEQYF.

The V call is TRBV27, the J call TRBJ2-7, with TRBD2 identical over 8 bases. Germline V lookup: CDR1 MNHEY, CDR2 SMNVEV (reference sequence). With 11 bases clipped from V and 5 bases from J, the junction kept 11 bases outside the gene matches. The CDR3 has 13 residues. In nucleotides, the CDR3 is TGTGCCCCCACGCGGGAGGAAATCCACGAGCAGTACTTC. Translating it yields CAPTREEIHEQYF.

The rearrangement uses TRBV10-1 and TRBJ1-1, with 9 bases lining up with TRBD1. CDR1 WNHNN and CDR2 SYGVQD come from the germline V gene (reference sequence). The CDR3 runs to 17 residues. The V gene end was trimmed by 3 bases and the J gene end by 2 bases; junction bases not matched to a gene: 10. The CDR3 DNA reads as TGCGCCAGCAGTGAACCGACAGGGGGTGGGGTAAACACTGAAGCTTTCTTT. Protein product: CASSEPTGGGVNTEAFF.

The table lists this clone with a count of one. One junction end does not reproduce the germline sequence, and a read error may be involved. The CDR3 nucleotides are TGTTCCAGCAGCCCATTAGCGGGGGGGCCTGGGGAGACCCAGTACTTC. Its translation: CSSSPLAGGPGETQYF. The rearrangement links TRBV7-9 to TRBJ2-5; 11 positions match TRBD2. The length of the CDR3 is 16 residues. Per the germline V gene, CDR1 is SEHNR and CDR2 is FQNEAQ (reference sequence).

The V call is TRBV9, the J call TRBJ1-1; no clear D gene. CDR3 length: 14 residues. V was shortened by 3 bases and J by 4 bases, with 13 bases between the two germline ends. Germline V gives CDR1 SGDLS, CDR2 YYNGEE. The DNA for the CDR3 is TGTGCCAGCAGCGGAGGAGCGTCCTCCACTGAAGCTTTCTTT. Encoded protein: CASSGGASSTEAFF.